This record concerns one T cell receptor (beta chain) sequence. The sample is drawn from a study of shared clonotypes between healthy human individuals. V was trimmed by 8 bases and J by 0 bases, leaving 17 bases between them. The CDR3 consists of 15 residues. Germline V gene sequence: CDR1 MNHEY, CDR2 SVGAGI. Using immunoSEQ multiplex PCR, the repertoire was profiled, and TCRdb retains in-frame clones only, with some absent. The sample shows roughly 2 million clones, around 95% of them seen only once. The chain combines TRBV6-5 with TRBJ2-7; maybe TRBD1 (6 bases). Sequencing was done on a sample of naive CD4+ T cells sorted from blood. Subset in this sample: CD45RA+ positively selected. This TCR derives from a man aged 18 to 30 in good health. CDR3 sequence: CASRSGGQHSYEQYF. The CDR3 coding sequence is TGTGCCAGCCGATCGGGCGGACAGCACTCCTACGAGCAGTACTTC.